A selection of T cell receptor beta chains follows, all from one sample in a study of CD8 T cells in ankylosing spondylitis. TCRdb independently ran MiXCR on the 5' RACE reads; one entry per CDR3 protein. The sample carries approximately 150,000 distinct CDR3 sequences, about a third recorded once. The sequenced material came from synovial fluid, either unsorted or a sorted T cell fraction (not recorded which). Receptors were obtained from a male donor with ankylosing spondylitis. CDR3s leave out the opening cysteine and the closing phenylalanine or tryptophan. A D gene is named only where the DNA matches it firmly.

- | TRBJ2-6 | TRBV12-3/TRBV12-4 | ASSVDSSGANVLT
TRBD2 | TRBJ2-7 | TRBV9 | ASSVGPAGSYEQY
- | TRBJ1-5 | TRBV11-2 | ASSSQGTQPQH
TRBD2 | TRBJ2-5 | TRBV4-2 | ASSQQLSGVSETQY
- | TRBJ1-1 | TRBV30 | AWMRQGNTEAF
TRBD1 | TRBJ1-4 | TRBV20-1 | SARVGQGGEKLF
- | TRBJ1-1 | TRBV6-1 | ASHPAGWGRGAEAF
- | TRBJ1-1 | TRBV3-1 | ASSQAGAGAEAF
- | TRBJ2-1 | TRBV20-1 | SARDYGQLWEF
TRBD2 | TRBJ2-1 | TRBV20-1 | SARSGGSGGQF
- | TRBJ2-5 | TRBV7-9 | ASSLKGLAGGETQY
- | TRBJ1-6 | TRBV7-2 | ASSSWSNSPLH
TRBD2 | TRBJ2-3 | TRBV12-3/TRBV12-4 | ASSFSRGGRGADTQY
- | TRBJ1-2 | TRBV5-1 | ASSLYSGPTTYGYT
- | TRBJ2-2 | TRBV20-1 | SASPTGELF
TRBD2 | TRBJ2-5 | TRBV2 | ASRRLAGRRQETQY
TRBD1 | TRBJ1-5 | TRBV15 | ATSQQGWQPQH